A selection of T cell receptor beta chains follows, all from one sample in a study of CD4 T cell repertoires in COVID-19. Repertoires were generated with immunoSEQ multiplex PCR, while TCRdb's copy carries only in-frame clones and drops some. The data show around 23,000 clones, 93% seen once. The starting material was circulating follicular helper CD4+ T cells (cTfh) from blood, obtained before the COVID-19 pandemic. These receptors came from a human donor who had COVID-19. The CDR3 runs from the conserved cysteine through the conserved F or W. Each record gives: CDR3 DNA, CDR3 protein, clone size, J gene, V gene, D gene. D genes are given only for firm matches. The size of a clone is reported for some rows only, either as once, few or many, or as a class for expanded clones.

CDR3 DNA: TGTGCCAGCATGCTAGACCGCAACACCGGGGAGCTGTTTTTT; CDR3 protein: CASMLDRNTGELFF; clone size: NA; J gene: TRBJ2-2; V gene: TRBV6-6; D gene: NA
CDR3 DNA: TGTGCCAGCGGGACTCAAAAAGGAGAGCCCCAGCATTTT; CDR3 protein: CASGTQKGEPQHF; clone size: NA; J gene: TRBJ1-5; V gene: TRBV6-1; D gene: NA
CDR3 DNA: TGCGCCAGCAGCTTGGCGGCAGATACGCAGTATTTT; CDR3 protein: CASSLAADTQYF; clone size: NA; J gene: TRBJ2-3; V gene: TRBV5-1; D gene: NA
CDR3 DNA: TGCAGCGTTGTCGGGCTAGCAAATGAGCAGTTCTTC; CDR3 protein: CSVVGLANEQFF; clone size: once; J gene: TRBJ2-1; V gene: TRBV29-1; D gene: NA
CDR3 DNA: TGTGCCAGCAGTTCCGGACTAGCGGGAGGTTATGAGACCCAGTACTTC; CDR3 protein: CASSSGLAGGYETQYF; clone size: NA; J gene: TRBJ2-5; V gene: TRBV6-5; D gene: TRBD2
CDR3 DNA: TGTGCCAGCAGATATGCAGGGTCTGAAGCTTTCTTT; CDR3 protein: CASRYAGSEAFF; clone size: NA; J gene: TRBJ1-1; V gene: TRBV28; D gene: NA
CDR3 DNA: TGTGCCAGCCAAAACACCGGGGAGCTGTTTTTT; CDR3 protein: CASQNTGELFF; clone size: once; J gene: TRBJ2-2; V gene: TRBV2; D gene: NA
CDR3 DNA: TGTGCCAGCATAGGGACAGGGGGCCTCGGGAGCAATCAGCCCCAGCATTTT; CDR3 protein: CASIGTGGLGSNQPQHF; clone size: once; J gene: TRBJ1-5; V gene: TRBV28; D gene: TRBD1
CDR3 DNA: TGTGCCAGCAGAGGGACAGGGGGGAACACTGAAGCTTTCTTT; CDR3 protein: CASRGTGGNTEAFF; clone size: NA; J gene: TRBJ1-1; V gene: TRBV18; D gene: TRBD1
CDR3 DNA: TGCGCCAGCAGGCGCGGGAGCGCGAACACCGGGGAGCTGTTTTTT; CDR3 protein: CASRRGSANTGELFF; clone size: NA; J gene: TRBJ2-2; V gene: TRBV5-1; D gene: TRBD2
CDR3 DNA: TGTGCCAGCAGTTTCGAGGCAACTAATGAAAAACTGTTTTTT; CDR3 protein: CASSFEATNEKLFF; clone size: NA; J gene: TRBJ1-4; V gene: TRBV28; D gene: NA
CDR3 DNA: TGTGCTAGTGGTTTGGGGACAGGGAGGACCGGGGAGCTGTTTTTT; CDR3 protein: CASGLGTGRTGELFF; clone size: NA; J gene: TRBJ2-2; V gene: TRBV12-5; D gene: TRBD1
CDR3 DNA: TGTGCCAGCAAATCAACAGGGACAGATACGCAGTATTTT; CDR3 protein: CASKSTGTDTQYF; clone size: NA; J gene: TRBJ2-3; V gene: TRBV6-5; D gene: NA
CDR3 DNA: TGTGCCAGCAGCTTGGGGACAGATCGCTCTGGAAACACCATATATTTT; CDR3 protein: CASSLGTDRSGNTIYF; clone size: NA; J gene: TRBJ1-3; V gene: TRBV5-4; D gene: NA
CDR3 DNA: TGTGCCAGCAGAGTGGGGACAGGAATGAACACTGAAGCTTTCTTT; CDR3 protein: CASRVGTGMNTEAFF; clone size: NA; J gene: TRBJ1-1; V gene: TRBV2; D gene: TRBD1
CDR3 DNA: TGTGCCAGTAGTAGGGGCGCGGACTATGGCTACACCTTC; CDR3 protein: CASSRGADYGYTF; clone size: NA; J gene: TRBJ1-2; V gene: TRBV19; D gene: NA
CDR3 DNA: TGCAGCGTTTCTCGCGGGGGCAACTACGAGCAGTACTTC; CDR3 protein: CSVSRGGNYEQYF; clone size: NA; J gene: TRBJ2-7; V gene: TRBV29-1; D gene: NA
CDR3 DNA: TGTGCCAGCAGCCCATATACAACGATGAACACTGAAGCTTTCTTT; CDR3 protein: CASSPYTTMNTEAFF; clone size: NA; J gene: TRBJ1-1; V gene: TRBV9; D gene: NA
CDR3 DNA: TGTGCCAGCAGCGTCGGACAGGGACAAGGCTACACCTTC; CDR3 protein: CASSVGQGQGYTF; clone size: NA; J gene: TRBJ1-2; V gene: TRBV9; D gene: TRBD1
CDR3 DNA: TGTGCCAGCAGCCATCGAGCAGGGGATCAGCCCCAGCATTTT; CDR3 protein: CASSHRAGDQPQHF; clone size: once; J gene: TRBJ1-5; V gene: TRBV28; D gene: NA
CDR3 DNA: TGTGCCAGCAGTGGGGCGTTTTCTGGAAACACCATATATTTT; CDR3 protein: CASSGAFSGNTIYF; clone size: NA; J gene: TRBJ1-3; V gene: TRBV6-1; D gene: NA
CDR3 DNA: TGTGCCAGTAGTAAGGGAGACTTTACCACCGGGGAGCTGTTTTTT; CDR3 protein: CASSKGDFTTGELFF; clone size: NA; J gene: TRBJ2-2; V gene: TRBV19; D gene: NA
CDR3 DNA: TGCGCCAGCAGCGGAGGACTAGCGGGGGGGCCTAGGACAGATACGCAGTATTTT; CDR3 protein: CASSGGLAGGPRTDTQYF; clone size: NA; J gene: TRBJ2-3; V gene: TRBV5-1; D gene: TRBD2
CDR3 DNA: TGTGCCAGCAGAGAACGACTAGCGGGAGCAGAGACCCAGTACTTC; CDR3 protein: CASRERLAGAETQYF; clone size: NA; J gene: TRBJ2-5; V gene: TRBV2; D gene: TRBD2
CDR3 DNA: TGTGCCAGCAGCTTAGAACAGGTTACCTACGAGCAGTACTTC; CDR3 protein: CASSLEQVTYEQYF; clone size: NA; J gene: TRBJ2-7; V gene: TRBV7-8; D gene: NA
CDR3 DNA: TGTGCCAGCAGCGGGGGCGGGGGTTCCTATAATTCCCCCCTCCACTTT; CDR3 protein: CASSGGGGSYNSPLHF; clone size: NA; J gene: TRBJ1-6; V gene: TRBV11-2; D gene: NA
CDR3 DNA: TGCGCCAGCAGCGCTACAGGGGGCATCTACGAGCAGTACTTC; CDR3 protein: CASSATGGIYEQYF; clone size: NA; J gene: TRBJ2-7; V gene: TRBV5-1; D gene: TRBD1
CDR3 DNA: TGCGCCAGCAGCTTGGGGACAGGGCTCGGGGAGCAGTACTTC; CDR3 protein: CASSLGTGLGEQYF; clone size: NA; J gene: TRBJ2-7; V gene: TRBV5-1; D gene: TRBD1
CDR3 DNA: TGTGCCAGCAGTGTTTCACAGGGAAACACCATATATTTT; CDR3 protein: CASSVSQGNTIYF; clone size: NA; J gene: TRBJ1-3; V gene: TRBV6-1; D gene: NA
CDR3 DNA: TGTGCCAGCAGGGACAGGGCGGAGACCCAGTACTTC; CDR3 protein: CASRDRAETQYF; clone size: NA; J gene: TRBJ2-5; V gene: TRBV2; D gene: TRBD1
CDR3 DNA: TGCGCCAGCAGCTTGTGGGGGGACGTACCCTCCTACGAGCAGTACTTC; CDR3 protein: CASSLWGDVPSYEQYF; clone size: NA; J gene: TRBJ2-7; V gene: TRBV5-1; D gene: NA
CDR3 DNA: TGCGCCAGCAGCCCTAACCCGACAGGGGTTGCTAACTATGGCTACACCTTC; CDR3 protein: CASSPNPTGVANYGYTF; clone size: few; J gene: TRBJ1-2; V gene: TRBV5-1; D gene: TRBD1
CDR3 DNA: TGTGCCAGCAGTGAATACCCCAACAGGGGAGAGACCCAGTACTTC; CDR3 protein: CASSEYPNRGETQYF; clone size: NA; J gene: TRBJ2-5; V gene: TRBV25-1; D gene: TRBD1
CDR3 DNA: TGCAGCGTTCGAGACCCTGGGGGCTTTAATGAAAAACTGTTTTTT; CDR3 protein: CSVRDPGGFNEKLFF; clone size: NA; J gene: TRBJ1-4; V gene: TRBV29-1; D gene: NA
CDR3 DNA: TGTGCCAGCAGCGTGGACAGGACTGGAAACACCATATATTTT; CDR3 protein: CASSVDRTGNTIYF; clone size: few; J gene: TRBJ1-3; V gene: TRBV5-6; D gene: TRBD1
CDR3 DNA: TGCGCCAGCAGCTTGATAGCGGGAGTCTACAATGAGCAGTTCTTC; CDR3 protein: CASSLIAGVYNEQFF; clone size: NA; J gene: TRBJ2-1; V gene: TRBV5-1; D gene: TRBD2
CDR3 DNA: TGTGCCAGCAGCTTGGACAACACAGATACGCAGTATTTT; CDR3 protein: CASSLDNTDTQYF; clone size: NA; J gene: TRBJ2-3; V gene: TRBV5-6; D gene: NA
CDR3 DNA: TGTGCCAGCAGCTTAGGGCCCTCCCCCTACGAGCAGTACTTC; CDR3 protein: CASSLGPSPYEQYF; clone size: NA; J gene: TRBJ2-7; V gene: TRBV11-2; D gene: NA
CDR3 DNA: TGTGCCAGCAGATTTAGCGGGGGGCACACAGATACGCAGTATTTT; CDR3 protein: CASRFSGGHTDTQYF; clone size: NA; J gene: TRBJ2-3; V gene: TRBV7-2; D gene: TRBD2
CDR3 DNA: TGTGCCAGCCGCGGGATGGAGGGCAATCAGCCCCAGCATTTT; CDR3 protein: CASRGMEGNQPQHF; clone size: NA; J gene: TRBJ1-5; V gene: TRBV2; D gene: NA
CDR3 DNA: TGCGCCAGCAGCTTTAGGGCGGGCGAGAACACTGAAGCTTTCTTT; CDR3 protein: CASSFRAGENTEAFF; clone size: NA; J gene: TRBJ1-1; V gene: TRBV5-1; D gene: NA
CDR3 DNA: TGTGCCAGCAGCTTAATGGGACAGAACACTGAAGCTTTCTTT; CDR3 protein: CASSLMGQNTEAFF; clone size: NA; J gene: TRBJ1-1; V gene: TRBV14; D gene: NA
CDR3 DNA: TGTGCCAGCAGCTCCCCGGGACAGGGGGGAGGTGAAAAACTGTTTTTT; CDR3 protein: CASSSPGQGGGEKLFF; clone size: NA; J gene: TRBJ1-4; V gene: TRBV28; D gene: TRBD1
CDR3 DNA: TGCGCCAGCAGCTTGGGGACAGGGCCCTATGGCTACACCTTC; CDR3 protein: CASSLGTGPYGYTF; clone size: NA; J gene: TRBJ1-2; V gene: TRBV5-1; D gene: TRBD1
CDR3 DNA: TGCGCCAGCAGTCCGGGACTAGCGGAACAGTACTTC; CDR3 protein: CASSPGLAEQYF; clone size: NA; J gene: TRBJ2-4; V gene: TRBV10-1; D gene: TRBD2
CDR3 DNA: TGTGCCAGTAGTATGGGCAGGGCGATGGTAGACTATGGCTACACCTTC; CDR3 protein: CASSMGRAMVDYGYTF; clone size: NA; J gene: TRBJ1-2; V gene: TRBV19; D gene: NA
CDR3 DNA: TGTGCCAGCAGCTTGGGGGGAGGGCCGAGGAATGAGCAGTTCTTC; CDR3 protein: CASSLGGGPRNEQFF; clone size: NA; J gene: TRBJ2-1; V gene: TRBV5-6; D gene: TRBD2
CDR3 DNA: TGTGCCAGCAGCTTGGAGCAGGGGGCCCCAAACACTGAAGCTTTCTTT; CDR3 protein: CASSLEQGAPNTEAFF; clone size: NA; J gene: TRBJ1-1; V gene: TRBV5-6; D gene: TRBD1
CDR3 DNA: TGCGCCAGCAGCTTGGGACTAGCGGTAGATACGCAGTATTTC; CDR3 protein: CASSLGLAVDTQYF; clone size: NA; J gene: TRBJ2-3; V gene: TRBV5-1; D gene: TRBD2
CDR3 DNA: TGTGCCAGCAGCTTCGGTCGGAGCTCTGGAAACACCATATATTTT; CDR3 protein: CASSFGRSSGNTIYF; clone size: NA; J gene: TRBJ1-3; V gene: TRBV7-6; D gene: NA
CDR3 DNA: TGTGCCAGCTCACCCCCGAGGACAGGGGCGATAGGAGAGCAGTTCTTC; CDR3 protein: CASSPPRTGAIGEQFF; clone size: NA; J gene: TRBJ2-1; V gene: TRBV18; D gene: TRBD1
CDR3 DNA: TGTGCCAGTAGTTCCCGGTCGGGGGAGAATCAGCCCCAGCATTTT; CDR3 protein: CASSSRSGENQPQHF; clone size: NA; J gene: TRBJ1-5; V gene: TRBV19; D gene: NA
CDR3 DNA: TGTGCCAGCAGCCCAGAGGCCCAGGGATCCCAGTACTTC; CDR3 protein: CASSPEAQGSQYF; clone size: NA; J gene: TRBJ2-5; V gene: TRBV7-2; D gene: NA
CDR3 DNA: TGTGCCAGCAACCCGACTAGCGGAAACACCGGGGAGCTGTTTTTT; CDR3 protein: CASNPTSGNTGELFF; clone size: once; J gene: TRBJ2-2; V gene: TRBV6-5; D gene: TRBD2